This T cell receptor beta chain was captured in a study of CD8 T cells in ankylosing spondylitis. Many counts were recorded for this clonotype. Its antigen is unidentified. Study-wide points: A motif in TCR beta, a set of under 10 highly homologous variants, appeared characteristic of ankylosing spondylitis blood.

Trimming stripped 1 base from V and 6 bases from J, with 7 bases between. CDR3 length: 13 residues. One entry per CDR3 protein, called by TCRdb with MiXCR from the 5' RACE reads. This sample has roughly 130,000 distinct CDR3 sequences, with about 8% found just once. This receptor was identified in a male donor with ankylosing spondylitis. V and J are TRBV12-3 or TRBV12-4 and TRBJ1-3; D might be TRBD1 (5 bases). The sequenced material came from synovial fluid, either unsorted or a sorted T cell fraction (not recorded which). This CDR3 reads CASSLEGSNTIYF. Here the CDR3 DNA reads TGTGCCAGCAGTTTAGAGGGGTCAAACACCATATATTTT.